One sample yielded the 11 T cell receptor beta chains listed below, sequenced in a study of blood T cells in healthy people across ages. Together with a sample-barcoded 5' primer, a J-beta primer mix was included in a second PCR lasting roughly 6 to 12 cycles. TCRdb reanalysed the 5' RACE reads using MiXCR and keeps one entry per CDR3 protein. This sample yields about 720,000 distinct CDR3 sequences, of which about 24% are seen a single time; about 20% belongs to the top ten. The sample comprised blood. The receptors here all came from an older man in good health.

The V and J genes are TRBV27 and TRBJ1-2; 7 bases align to TRBD1. The germline V gene has CDR1 MNHEY and CDR2 SMNVEV (reference sequence). The CDR3 totals 15 residues. With 6 bases clipped from V and 7 bases from J, the junction kept 14 bases outside the gene matches. The CDR3, as DNA: TGTGCCAGCAGGCTCGGGCAGACAGGGTTAGGTGGCTACACCTTC. Its protein is CASRLGQTGLGGYTF.

This clonotype was seen a handful of times. The chain couples TRBV19 to TRBJ2-5; D call uncertain. Trimming removed 3 bases from V and 4 bases from J, with 9 bases in between. Germline values: CDR1 LNHDA, CDR2 SQIVND (reference sequence). The CDR3 contains 13 residues. CDR3 nucleotides: TGTGCCAGTAGTATTTTGATGGGAGAGACCCAGTACTTC. Translation gives CASSILMGETQYF.

J is TRBJ2-2 and V is TRBV6-2 or TRBV6-3, with D tentatively TRBD2 (7 bases). Trimming took off 2 bases at V and 1 base at J, with 11 bases between the two ends. Per the germline V gene, CDR1 is MNHEY and CDR2 is SVGEGT. CDR3 size: 16 residues. Here the CDR3 reads CASSYQGGVNTGELFF. The CDR3 DNA reads as TGTGCCAGCAGTTACCAAGGGGGGGTGAACACCGGGGAGCTGTTTTTT.

This clonotype has just a few counts. The chain couples TRBV7-9 to TRBJ2-1; TRBD2 might be the D (5 bases). The J call may be mistaken, given a closer DNA end match to TRBJ2-7. Per the germline V gene, CDR1 is SEHNR and CDR2 is FQNEAQ (reference sequence). This CDR3 is 13 amino acids long. CDR3 in amino acids: CASSRGLRYEQYV. As DNA, the CDR3 is TGTGCCAGCAGCCGGGGTCTACGCTACGAGCAGTACGTC.

The genes are TRBV15 and TRBJ2-4; no clear D. The CDR3 covers 14 residues. CDR1 and CDR2 from the germline V gene are LNHNV and YYDKDF (reference sequence). Trimming removed 0 bases from V and 8 bases from J, with 11 bases in between. The CDR3 is CATSRDQGRDIQYF. CDR3 sequence (DNA): TGTGCCACCAGCAGAGATCAAGGGCGAGACATTCAGTACTTC. Full variable domain (remainder filled in from reference TRBV15 and TRBJ2-4): DAMVIQNPRYQVTQFGKPVTLSCSQTLNHNVMYWYQQKSSQAPKLLFHYYDKDFNNEADTPDNFQSRRPNTSFCFLDIRSPGLGDTAMYLCATSRDQGRDIQYFGAGTRLSVL.

CDR3 coding DNA: TGCGCCAGCAGCCAAGATAGGTCAGGGACGCTCTATGGCTACACCTTC. As protein: CASSQDRSGTLYGYTF. The rearrangement uses TRBV4-1 and TRBJ1-2, with TRBD1 as a possible D gene (5 bases). V gave up 0 bases and J gave up 4 bases, with 15 bases separating them. Germline V gene sequence: CDR1 MGHRA, CDR2 YSYEKL. The CDR3 totals 16 residues.

This clonotype appeared a few times. Written as DNA, the CDR3 is TGCGCCAGCAGTGAGTCCGGGACAGGGAGAGTTGAGCAGTTCTTC. Translation gives CASSESGTGRVEQFF. The rearrangement joins TRBV10-1 to TRBJ2-1; 9 bases are shared with TRBD1. V was pared by 0 bases and J by 9 bases, with 6 bases of the junction left unmatched. The CDR3 is 15 amino acids. Germline CDR1 WNHNN, CDR2 SYGVQD (reference sequence).

The sample holds a few counts of this clonotype. This chain links TRBV5-5 with TRBJ1-1, with no clear D. CDR3 length: 15 amino acids. Trimming cost V 0 bases and J 1 base, with 10 bases left between them. The germline gives CDR1 SGHKS, CDR2 YYEKEE (reference sequence). The CDR3 nucleotides are TGTGCCAGCAGCTTGGCCGCACAGACGAACACTGAAGCTTTCTTT. This gives the protein CASSLAAQTNTEAFF. Using reference TRBV5-5 and TRBJ1-1 for the parts outside the CDR3, the full variable domain is DAGVTQSPTHLIKTRGQQVTLRCSPISGHKSVSWYQQVLGQGPQFIFQYYEKEERGRGNFPDRFSARQFPNYSSELNVNALLLGDSALYLCASSLAAQTNTEAFFGQGTRLTVV.

This chain links TRBV7-3 with TRBJ2-1; D is uncertain. The length of the CDR3 is 16 residues. Trimming shortened V by 1 base and J by 0 bases, and 10 bases separated the two germline ends. Germline V gene sequence: CDR1 SGHTA, CDR2 FQGTGA. The CDR3 sequence: CASSLSGGYSYNEQFF. CDR3 bases: TGTGCCAGCAGCTTAAGCGGCGGCTACTCCTACAATGAGCAGTTCTTC. Based on the CDR3 plus reference TRBV7-3 and TRBJ2-1, the full variable domain is GAGVSQTPSNKVTEKGKYVELRCDPISGHTALYWYRQSLGQGPEFLIYFQGTGAADDSGLPNDRFFAVRPEGSVSTLKIQRTERGDSAVYLCASSLSGGYSYNEQFFGPGTRLTVL.

In this sample, this clonotype turned up once. The chain links TRBV5-1 to TRBJ2-6, with 9 nucleotides matching TRBD1. Germline V gene sequence: CDR1 SGHRS, CDR2 YFSETQ. The CDR3 covers 17 residues. J lost 2 bases, V lost 6 bases, and 9 bases had no gene match. The CDR3 is CASKPTGGRAGANVLTF. The CDR3 region has the DNA TGCGCCAGCAAACCGACAGGGGGTAGGGCTGGGGCCAACGTCCTGACTTTC.

V gene TRBV3-1 combines with J gene TRBJ2-5, with 11 positions matching TRBD2. The CDR3 spans 19 residues. The germline V gene encodes CDR1 LGHDT and CDR2 YNNKEL (reference sequence). J was trimmed by 1 base and V by 0 bases; bases with no gene match: 10. This CDR3 is CASSQDITSGSFRQETQYF. In DNA, the CDR3 is TGTGCCAGCAGCCAAGATATAACTAGCGGGAGCTTCCGCCAAGAGACCCAGTACTTC.